This T cell receptor (beta chain) came from a study of T cell changes during pregnancy in multiple sclerosis. This clone was seen a few times. Germline V gene data show CDR1 as SGHNT and CDR2 as YYREEE (reference sequence). Trimming took 2 bases from V and 6 from J, leaving 9 bases between them. The CDR3 is made up of 12 amino acids. The protocol was immunoSEQ multiplex PCR, while the TCRdb copy is restricted to in-frame clones and leaves out a portion. The sample has about 55,000 clones, just over 90% seen once. The sequence was obtained from a female donor with multiple sclerosis, enrolled in a pregnancy study. The chain employs TRBV5-4 and TRBJ2-7, with D tentatively TRBD1 (5 bases). Sequenced here: CD8+ T cells from peripheral blood mononuclear cells, sampled in the second trimester of pregnancy. DNA of the CDR3: TGTGCCAGCAGCTTTTCAGGGCCCGAGCAGTACTTC. Translating it yields CASSFSGPEQYF.